This T cell receptor beta chain emerged from a study of blood T cell repertoires in COVID-19. Study-level information: PBMCs, B-cell-depleted T cells, or T cells were the source of the cDNA or gDNA that made up the material.

Libraries were prepared by immunoSEQ multiplex PCR; TCRdb keeps only in-frame clonotypes and omits some of them. The repertoire includes approximately 320,000 clones, roughly nine tenths of them detected once, and roughly 2.6% sits in the top ten. The germline V gene has CDR1 SNHLY and CDR2 FYNNEI. The V gene lost 4 bases and the J gene lost 8 bases, with 20 bases spanning the gap. The CDR3 contains 15 residues. Sequencing was performed on PBMCs or T cells enriched from blood (not recorded which). This clonotype was sampled from a man aged 60 to 69 who had recovered from COVID-19. The chain joins TRBV2 to TRBJ1-1; possibly TRBD1 for D (5 bases). DNA of the CDR3: TGTGCCAGCAGTGTCGGTTACAGGCCGCGGGAAGAAGCTTTCTTT. Protein sequence: CASSVGYRPREEAFF.